This T cell receptor beta chain was sequenced for a study of beta chain features in type 1 diabetes listed by TCRdb under 2018. Study-wide context: Mean age, gender distribution, total cell number and subset yield were not different between patients and healthy donors. A total of 107,917,701 sorted cells were examined across all samples, and a strong correlation was observed between cell number per subset and RNA yield. The study compared TCRB repertoires of sorted circulating CD4+ T cell subsets between recently diagnosed type 1 diabetes patients and matched healthy donors. Regulatory and stem cell-like memory subsets were isolated from only 8 patients and 8 healthy donors, whereas naive and central memory subsets came from all 30 or so donors. Study-wide conclusions, independent of this receptor: Because small numbers of individuals were included in the HLA sub-analyses, any influence of HLA type on TCRB rearrangement was left unresolved. Patients with type 1 diabetes made fewer insertions and deleted more nucleotides at VDJ recombination sites, implying thymic rearrangement abnormalities. Shorter templates might have been favored by PCR, but patient and control samples were amplified and corrected together, so both groups would have been affected equally by any skew. Because cDNA was sequenced instead of genomic DNA, activated cells with high expression could be over-represented, although the groups did not differ in activation or CD3 levels. A moderate but significant shortening of TCRB CDR3 length was observed in type 1 diabetes patients in all four CD4+ subsets. Naive, central memory and regulatory TCRB repertoires appeared to be more alike among patients than among healthy donors.

A single peripheral blood draw of about 120 mL on average was collected from each donor into heparinised tubes. A BD FACSAria II was used to sort naive, central memory, regulatory and stem cell-like memory CD4+ T cells with a panel that included CD45RO, CCR7, CD25, CD127, CD95 and CD27. A purity above 95% was achieved for all sorted populations. PBMCs were isolated right away by Lymphoprep density gradient centrifugation and were stained directly, without culture. To minimize batch effects, samples were stained and sorted in pairs, one healthy donor with one patient per experiment. This clone was seen a handful of times. It lacks a known antigen. No base-level quality is on record; no much larger clone is a single base apart. CDR1 and CDR2 are drawn from the germline V gene: MDHEN, SYDVKM. There are 14 amino acids in the CDR3, from cysteine to phenylalanine inclusive. The kept DNA is CDR3 alone, 42 bases in frame from the first base.

The entire isolated RNA was reverse transcribed using the High Capacity cDNA Reverse Transcription Kit, and thus expressed TCRB transcripts were sequenced. Deep immunoSEQ sequencing was performed on naive, central memory and regulatory T cell samples, with an average of roughly 3.5 million total reads per sample. Sorted cells were lysed in RLT buffer and RNA was extracted with DNase-treated RNeasy Micro or Mini kits, depending on cell number. To prevent cross-contamination, every cell subset was processed on its own, while patient and healthy donor samples were processed together. The immunoSEQ multiplex PCR was used to amplify TCRB sequences from cDNA, generating 87-bp fragments that spanned the CDR3 region. The amplicons were sequenced using the Illumina HiSeq platform. The source study handled its data this way. Synthetic template baselines were used to correct PCR bias computationally, reads within Hamming distance 2 were collapsed together, and singletons that could not be merged were discarded. Reads were aligned against IMGT to assign V, D and J genes, CDR3 length and insertions or deletions at six rearrangement sites. Within each subset, clonotype counts were normalized to sorted cell number, after which true diversity and Gini coefficients were computed with the tcR R package. The overlap coefficient, calculated on TCRB nucleotide sequences, was used to quantify repertoire sharing. As a proxy for the pre-selection repertoire, out-of-frame TCRB sequences from naive cells were analyzed. TCRdb carries this immuneACCESS record with in-frame sequences only. Its versions omit some clonotypes, under half of them owing to an unresolved V gene in the studies checked, with the rest unexplained. That table supplies the V and J calls and clone size; D and trimming were determined from the DNA. In this sample the table shows approximately 400,000 clones, around 15% of which occur a single time. The top ten constitute approximately 0.019% of the sample.

This chain is built from TRBV28 and TRBJ1-5; TRBD1 is a weak D gene call, 6 bases matching. The source of this sequence is a woman aged 18 to 35 in good health. Specimen: naive CD4+ T cells from blood. In the paper's terms, the cell subset or site label means: true naive CD4+ T cells. The CDR3 corresponds to CAVSRTLGAQPQHF. The nucleotide sequence reads as follows: TGTGCAGTTTCCCGGACACTGGGGGCTCAGCCCCAGCATTTT.